This T cell receptor (beta chain) was obtained from a study of blood T cell repertoires in COVID-19. The wider study: The study drew acute and convalescent COVID-19 samples from the United States, Italy and Spain. PBMCs, B-cell-depleted T cells, or T cells provided the cDNA or gDNA that made up the material.

Authors' processing steps: Reference gene primer amplification in the assay estimated nucleated cell counts. The repertoire was sequenced with immunoSEQ multiplex PCR; TCRdb's copy has only in-frame clones and lacks some. The V and J calls and clone size come from that table; D and trimming were worked out from the DNA. The sample consists of tens of thousands of clones, 86% of them appearing once. The CDR3 has 15 amino acids. V shed 0 bases, J shed 7 bases, and the junction held 6 bases outside the gene matches. The V gene's germline CDR1 is SGHTS and CDR2 YDEGEE. This chain uses TRBV5-8 with TRBJ2-1; 8 bases line up with TRBD2. This receptor was taken from a human donor in a cohort sampled during active COVID-19. Sequenced material: peripheral blood. This CDR3 reads CASSLGTSKLNEQFF. The CDR3 bases are TGTGCCAGCAGCTTGGGGACTAGCAAGTTGAATGAGCAGTTCTTC.